The 7 T cell receptor beta chains below all came from one sample that was sequenced in a study of neurological immune-mediated disorders. TCRdb processed the 5' RACE reads anew with MiXCR; each CDR3 protein has one entry. Of 30,000 or so distinct CDR3 sequences in the sample, 4.6% are singletons; the top ten hold around 23%. The sample comprised PBMCs. These receptors were collected from a man younger than 35 in good health.

This clonotype occurred many times. The gene calls are TRBV9 and TRBJ1-2; D is ambiguous. Trimming cost V 0 bases and J 7 bases, with 13 bases left between them. The CDR3 runs 14 residues. CDR1 SGDLS and CDR2 YYNGEE come from the germline V gene. CDR3 residues: CASSVGEGRGGYTF. CDR3 bases: TGTGCCAGCAGCGTAGGGGAAGGGCGGGGTGGCTACACCTTC.

The table lists this clonotype with many counts. The V call is TRBV5-1, the J call TRBJ1-2, with D perhaps TRBD1 (6 bases). The CDR3 has 12 amino acids. The germline V gene has CDR1 SGHRS and CDR2 YFSETQ. V lost 4 bases and J 11 bases, leaving 15 bases between the germline ends. In nucleotides, the CDR3 is TGCGCCAGCAGCCCAGGACAGTGGGAGTACACCTTC. Translation gives CASSPGQWEYTF.

This clonotype occurred many times. This chain uses TRBV7-8 with TRBJ2-1, with D maybe TRBD1 (5 bases). The V gene's germline CDR1 is SGHVS and CDR2 FQNEAQ. This CDR3 region has 15 residues. Trimming pared 1 base from V and 4 bases from J, leaving 11 bases between. For the CDR3, the DNA is TGTGCCAGCAGCTTAGGCCAGGGCAGGTACAATGAGCAGTTCTTC. Protein sequence: CASSLGQGRYNEQFF.

A few counts support this clonotype. This sequence joins TRBV4-1 and TRBJ1-3; D may be TRBD1 (5 bases). Trimming stripped 2 bases from V and 1 base from J, with 6 bases between. The length of the CDR3 is 14 residues. Germline assignment: CDR1 MGHRA and CDR2 YSYEKL. CDR3 protein: CASSQQGSGNTIYF. The CDR3 nucleotides are TGCGCCAGCAGCCAACAGGGATCTGGAAACACCATATATTTT.

Many counts were recorded for this clonotype. The rearrangement joins TRBV6-6 to TRBJ1-5; TRBD1 matches 10 bases. There are 15 residues in the CDR3. Germline assignment: CDR1 MNHNY and CDR2 SVGAGI (reference sequence). V gave up 8 bases and J gave up 0 bases; unmatched junction bases: 4. CDR3 sequence (DNA): TGTGCCAGCGGGGACAGGGGTTATAGCAATCAGCCCCAGCATTTT. Amino acid sequence: CASGDRGYSNQPQHF.

The sample holds many counts of this clonotype. The rearrangement links TRBV2 to TRBJ1-1; D uncertain. CDR1 SNHLY and CDR2 FYNNEI come from the germline V gene. V was trimmed by 6 bases and J by 1 base, leaving 6 bases between them. The length of the CDR3 is 12 residues. CDR3 protein: CASRPPNTEAFF. The CDR3 DNA follows: TGTGCCAGCAGACCGCCGAACACTGAAGCTTTCTTT.

This clonotype was recorded many times. The rearrangement links TRBV5-1 to TRBJ1-6; D gene uncertain. CDR1 SGHRS and CDR2 YFSETQ come from the germline V gene. Trimming removed 5 bases at V and 7 bases at J, with 10 bases between. The CDR3 contains 13 residues. CDR3 DNA sequence: TGCGCCAGCAGTTCCGGGGAAAATTCACCCCTCCACTTT. It translates to CASSSGENSPLHF. The full variable domain, with the rest looked up from reference TRBV5-1 and TRBJ1-6, is KAGVTQTPRYLIKTRGQQVTLSCSPISGHRSVSWYQQTPGQGLQFLFEYFSETQRNKGNFPGRFSGRQFSNSRSEMNVSTLELGDSALYLCASSSGENSPLHFGNGTRLTVT.